A selection of T cell receptor beta chains follows, all from one sample in a study of CD8 T cells in Susac syndrome. One entry per CDR3 protein results from TCRdb running MiXCR on the immunoSEQ multiplex PCR reads. Found here are 70,000 to 100,000 distinct CDR3 sequences, approximately 92% of them singletons; the top ten hold 0.25% to 0.4%. Sequenced: CD8+ T cells from PBMCs. The receptors stem from a human donor in good health. CDR3s include the opening cysteine and the closing phenylalanine or tryptophan. D genes are given only for firm matches. Size tells how often a clone was seen (once, few, many) or the class of an expanded clone, and some rows leave it out.

>NA|TRBD2|TRBV5-1|TRBJ2-3
CASSLSLRGGAPGDTQYF
TGCGCCAGCAGCTTGTCGTTGAGGGGAGGGGCTCCGGGAGATACGCAGTATTTT
>once|NA|TRBV29-1|TRBJ2-2
CSVGAGDTGELFF
TGCAGCGTTGGGGCAGGGGACACCGGGGAGCTGTTTTTT
>NA|NA|TRBV20-1|TRBJ2-1
CSARDRGGTYNEQFF
TGCAGTGCTAGAGATAGGGGGGGCACCTACAATGAGCAGTTCTTC
>NA|NA|TRBV29-1|TRBJ1-2
CSVEDIYVGDGYGYTF
TGCAGCGTTGAAGACATCTATGTCGGGGACGGATATGGCTACACCTTC
>NA|TRBD1|TRBV6-5|TRBJ2-7
CASSGTGGSYEQYF
TGTGCCAGCAGTGGGACAGGGGGCTCCTACGAGCAGTACTTC
>NA|NA|TRBV7-9|TRBJ1-5
CASSLTATSEPQHF
TGTGCCAGCAGCTTAACCGCAACCTCGGAGCCCCAGCATTTT
>NA|NA|TRBV14|TRBJ2-5
CASSQPTTGPETQYF
TGTGCCAGCAGCCAACCAACGACAGGACCTGAGACCCAGTACTTC
>NA|NA|TRBV6-2/TRBV6-3|TRBJ1-1
CASTYGLHTEAFF
TGTGCCAGCACCTACGGACTCCACACTGAAGCTTTCTTT
>NA|NA|TRBV11-2|TRBJ1-2
CASSLDGNYGYTF
TGTGCCAGCAGCTTAGATGGTAACTATGGCTACACCTTC
>NA|NA|TRBV7-9|TRBJ1-1
CASSPPGRNPLGTEAFF
TGTGCCAGCAGCCCCCCAGGGCGGAATCCTCTTGGGACTGAAGCTTTCTTT
>NA|TRBD1|TRBV18|TRBJ2-1
CASSRGGQGFYNEQFF
TGTGCCAGCTCACGAGGCGGACAGGGCTTCTACAATGAGCAGTTCTTC
>NA|NA|TRBV19|TRBJ1-2
CASWRLYGYTF
TGTGCCAGCTGGCGCCTCTATGGCTACACCTTC
>NA|NA|TRBV7-6|TRBJ2-3
CASSPRASDTDTQYF
TGTGCCAGCAGCCCCCGGGCTAGCGACACAGATACGCAGTATTTT
>NA|TRBD1|TRBV6-1|TRBJ1-2
CASIFLDRNYGYTF
TGTGCCAGCATTTTCTTGGACAGGAACTATGGCTACACCTTC
>NA|NA|TRBV27|TRBJ2-1
CASSLVGDYNEQFF
TGTGCCAGCAGTTTAGTGGGGGACTACAATGAGCAGTTCTTC
>NA|NA|TRBV5-1|TRBJ2-7
CASSLKWSSYEQYF
TGCGCCAGCAGCTTGAAATGGAGCTCCTACGAGCAGTACTTC
>NA|NA|TRBV30|TRBJ1-3
CAWDRSSGNTIYF
TGTGCCTGGGATCGGAGCTCTGGAAACACCATATATTTT
>NA|NA|TRBV2|TRBJ2-7
CASSGVDPLYEQYF
TGTGCCAGCAGTGGAGTGGACCCTCTCTACGAGCAGTACTTC
>NA|NA|TRBV27|TRBJ1-1
CASARGALNTEAFF
TGTGCCAGCGCAAGAGGGGCCCTTAACACTGAAGCTTTCTTT
>NA|NA|TRBV5-6|TRBJ1-2
CASSFSTVYGYTF
TGTGCCAGCAGCTTCTCGACAGTTTATGGCTACACCTTC
>NA|NA|TRBV6-2/TRBV6-3|TRBJ2-2
CASSPSGSYTGELFF
TGTGCCAGCAGTCCATCAGGGTCGTACACCGGGGAGCTGTTTTTT
>NA|TRBD1|TRBV28|TRBJ2-3
CASRPPPGGVVDTQYF
TGTGCCAGCAGACCCCCCCCAGGGGGAGTTGTGGATACGCAGTATTTT
>NA|TRBD2|TRBV29-1|TRBJ2-1
CSVEDRGSSYNEQFF
TGCAGCGTTGAAGATCGCGGGAGCTCCTACAATGAGCAGTTCTTC
>once|TRBD2|TRBV5-4|TRBJ2-7
CASSFSGGAYEQYF
TGTGCCAGCAGCTTTAGCGGGGGGGCTTACGAGCAGTACTTC
>NA|TRBD2|TRBV5-4|TRBJ2-5
CASSLAGRGTETQYF
TGTGCCAGCAGCTTGGCCGGGAGGGGAACGGAGACCCAGTACTTC
>NA|TRBD2|TRBV7-9|TRBJ2-5
CASSPGTSGLAQETQYF
TGTGCCAGCAGCCCCGGGACTAGCGGACTCGCCCAAGAGACCCAGTACTTC
>NA|TRBD1|TRBV5-4|TRBJ1-2
CATPGRGASSYTF
TGTGCCACGCCCGGCAGGGGGGCGAGTAGCTACACCTTC
>NA|TRBD1|TRBV4-1|TRBJ2-7
CASSPRQGSSYEQYF
TGCGCCAGCAGCCCTAGACAGGGGTCCTCCTACGAGCAGTACTTC
>NA|NA|TRBV5-1|TRBJ1-1
CASSLVGTPNTEAFF
TGCGCCAGCAGCTTGGTCGGGACACCGAACACTGAAGCTTTCTTT
>NA|NA|TRBV30|TRBJ2-3
CAWSVGRWTDTQYF
TGTGCCTGGAGTGTAGGAAGGTGGACAGATACGCAGTATTTT
>NA|NA|TRBV27|TRBJ1-4
CASSPGPGANEKLFF
TGTGCCAGCAGTCCCGGCCCTGGGGCTAATGAAAAACTGTTTTTT
>NA|NA|TRBV5-7|TRBJ2-5
CASSFGLPGNSLETQYF
TGTGCCAGCAGCTTCGGGCTACCGGGGAATAGTTTGGAGACCCAGTACTTC
>NA|NA|TRBV11-2|TRBJ1-1
CASSFAQDAFF
TGTGCCAGCAGCTTTGCCCAAGACGCTTTCTTT
>NA|TRBD1|TRBV10-3|TRBJ2-7
CAIRGDSAYEQYF
TGTGCCATCAGGGGGGACAGCGCATACGAGCAGTACTTC
>NA|NA|TRBV27|TRBJ2-3
CASSLSGSSTDTQYF
TGTGCCAGCAGTTTAAGCGGGTCTAGCACAGATACGCAGTATTTT
>NA|NA|TRBV19|TRBJ1-1
CASSIGGGLDTEAFF
TGTGCCAGTAGTATAGGTGGGGGGCTAGACACTGAAGCTTTCTTT
>once|NA|TRBV6-2/TRBV6-3|TRBJ2-1
CASTQEGSYNEQFF
TGTGCCAGCACCCAGGAGGGGAGCTACAATGAGCAGTTCTTC
>once|NA|TRBV13|TRBJ2-7
CASSLGGQFYEQYF
TGTGCCAGCAGCTTAGGAGGGCAGTTCTACGAGCAGTACTTC
>NA|TRBD2|TRBV12-5|TRBJ2-7
CASGPSGGAGYEQYF
TGTGCTAGTGGTCCGTCGGGAGGCGCAGGCTACGAGCAGTACTTC
>NA|NA|TRBV11-2|TRBJ2-7
CASSLGGDWGYEQYF
TGTGCCAGCAGCTTAGGGGGGGACTGGGGCTACGAGCAGTACTTC
>NA|TRBD2|TRBV9|TRBJ2-1
CASSVRRASGGSGEQFF
TGTGCCAGCAGCGTCAGAAGGGCTAGCGGGGGGAGTGGTGAGCAGTTCTTC
>NA|NA|TRBV27|TRBJ2-6
CAAGIGGANVLTF
TGTGCCGCAGGGATCGGTGGGGCCAACGTCCTGACTTTC
>NA|TRBD2|TRBV5-1|TRBJ2-1
CASSLSGGAANEQFF
TGCGCCAGCAGCCTTAGCGGGGGGGCCGCAAATGAGCAGTTCTTC
>NA|TRBD1|TRBV15|TRBJ2-2
CATSRDSTTGTGGEANTGELFF
TGTGCCACCAGCAGAGATTCAACAACCGGGACAGGGGGGGAGGCTAACACCGGGGAGCTGTTTTTT
>NA|TRBD2|TRBV11-2|TRBJ2-5
CASSLGLAGRETQYF
TGTGCCAGCAGCTTAGGCCTAGCGGGGAGAGAGACCCAGTACTTC
>few|TRBD2|TRBV6-5|TRBJ2-7
CASSHGREWGSYEQYF
TGTGCCAGCAGTCACGGGAGGGAATGGGGATCCTACGAGCAGTACTTC
>NA|NA|TRBV13|TRBJ1-2
CASSPRTF
TGTGCCAGCAGCCCCCGAACCTTC
>few|TRBD1|TRBV2|TRBJ2-7
CAQGTGILEQYF
TGTGCCCAAGGGACAGGAATCCTCGAGCAGTACTTC
>NA|NA|TRBV9|TRBJ1-2
CASRDRSNYGYTF
TGTGCCAGCAGAGACAGGTCTAACTATGGCTACACCTTC
>NA|NA|TRBV12-3/TRBV12-4|TRBJ2-3
CASSLEASWDTQYF
TGTGCCAGCAGTTTAGAGGCCAGCTGGGATACGCAGTATTTT